Shown below are 16 T cell receptor beta chains from a single sample sequenced in a study of T cell responses to AZD1222 COVID-19 vaccine. Using immunoSEQ multiplex PCR, the repertoire was profiled, and TCRdb retains in-frame clones only, with some absent. The sample gives over 85,000 clones, roughly four fifths of which show up once; roughly 5% is in the top ten. The sample consisted of peripheral blood, taken on day 0 of AZD1222 vaccination. These receptors all come from an adult in good health.

The rearrangement links TRBV7-2 to TRBJ2-2; D remains ambiguous. V was shortened by 5 bases and J by 4 bases, with 11 bases between the two germline ends. The germline CDR1 and CDR2 sequences are SGHTA and FQGNSA. The CDR3 runs to 14 residues. The CDR3, as DNA: TGTGCCAGCAGCGACGGGTCCCGCACCGGGGAGCTGTTTTTT. Translating it yields CASSDGSRTGELFF.

This sequence joins TRBV7-2 and TRBJ1-2; no clear D. V was trimmed by 5 bases and J by 2 bases, leaving 15 bases between them. Germline CDR1 is SGHTA and CDR2 is FQGNSA. The CDR3 sequence is 15 residues long. CDR3 region: CASSKATSPNYGYTF. The CDR3 coding sequence is TGTGCCAGCAGCAAAGCAACTTCTCCAAACTATGGCTACACCTTC. The complete variable domain, with remaining parts taken from reference TRBV7-2 and TRBJ1-2, reads GAGVSQSPSNKVTEKGKDVELRCDPISGHTALYWYRQSLGQGLEFLIYFQGNSAPDKSGLPSDRFSAERTGGSVSTLTIQRTQQEDSAVYLCASSKATSPNYGYTFGSGTRLTVV.

The rearrangement uses TRBV10-3 and TRBJ2-1; D is possibly TRBD2 (5 bases). Germline V lookup: CDR1 ENHRY, CDR2 SYGVKD. The CDR3 spans 19 residues. V shed 0 bases and J shed 2 bases, with 20 bases lying between them. CDR3 sequence (DNA): TGTGCCATCAGTGAGTCCCCTGTAATCGGGCTAGCCACCTACAATGAGCAGTTCTTC. Encoded protein: CAISESPVIGLATYNEQFF.

This clone was seen once. This chain joins TRBV12-3 or TRBV12-4 and TRBJ2-4, with 7 bases that match TRBD2. J gave up 3 bases and V 7 bases, and 3 bases lay outside the gene matches. This CDR3 contains 13 residues. This CDR3 is CASTPGGKNIQYF. CDR3 DNA: TGTGCCAGCACCCCGGGGGGCAAAAACATTCAGTACTTC.

This rearrangement joins TRBV4-3 to TRBJ2-3; D may be TRBD1 (5 bases). Germline V gives CDR1 LGHNA, CDR2 YSLEER. V lost 0 bases to trimming and J lost 3 bases, with 7 bases between them. The CDR3 spans 14 residues. The CDR3 reads CASSQDGHTDTQYF. The CDR3 DNA reads TGCGCCAGCAGCCAAGATGGACATACAGATACGCAGTATTTT.

V usage is TRBV6-5 and J usage is TRBJ1-5, with 8 bases fitting TRBD1. Germline V gives CDR1 MNHEY, CDR2 SVGAGI. The CDR3 extends over 15 amino acids. V lost 6 bases and J lost 0; bases outside the gene matches: 4. The CDR3 spells CASRKQGVSNQPQHF. As DNA, the CDR3 is TGTGCCAGCAGGAAACAGGGGGTTAGCAATCAGCCCCAGCATTTT.

The chain employs TRBV28 and TRBJ1-4; D is unclear. The CDR3 runs 14 residues. The ends were cut back, 6 bases at V and 5 bases at J, with 13 bases in the middle. The germline V gene has CDR1 MDHEN and CDR2 SYDVKM. CDR3 nucleotides: TGTGCCAGCAGGAGGGCCACGTGGAATGAAAAACTGTTTTTT. Translating gives CASRRATWNEKLFF.

The chain joins TRBV5-3 to TRBJ1-5, with D possibly TRBD1 on 6 matching bases. TRBV5-3 has ORF status, its function being uncertain. V was cut by 3 bases and J by 0 bases, with 19 bases left in between. This CDR3 contains 18 residues. The CDR3 nucleotides are TGTGCCAGAAGCTCAAAACACCGGGACAACCATAGCAATCAGCCCCAGCATTTT. This encodes CARSSKHRDNHSNQPQHF.

V usage is TRBV18 and J usage is TRBJ1-1; TRBD1 aligns across 9 bases. The CDR3 is 13 amino acids. J lost 13 bases, V lost 3 bases, and 9 bases had no gene match. Germline assignment: CDR1 KGHSH and CDR2 LQKENI. The CDR3 DNA follows: TGTGCCAGCTCACCTAGACAGGGGGATGAGGTTTTCTTT. It specifies CASSPRQGDEVFF.

In its sample, this clone was seen a few times. V is TRBV5-5 and J is TRBJ1-2; D remains unclear. The V gene lost 4 bases and the J gene lost 2 bases, with 18 bases spanning the gap. This CDR3 spans 16 amino acids. Germline-derived CDR1 and CDR2 are SGHKS and YYEKEE (reference sequence). CDR3: CASSNAMTTVNYGYTF. The CDR3 bases are TGTGCCAGCAGCAACGCCATGACGACGGTCAACTATGGCTACACCTTC.

V gene TRBV7-2 combines with J gene TRBJ2-2; D unclear. Trimming stripped 3 bases from V and 4 bases from J, with 3 bases between. The V gene's germline CDR1 is SGHTA and CDR2 FQGNSA. CDR3 length equals 12 residues. The CDR3 sequence is CASSFVTGELFF. CDR3 DNA sequence: TGTGCCAGCAGCTTCGTCACCGGGGAGCTGTTTTTT.

This clone was seen once. The chain links TRBV9 to TRBJ2-2, with D perhaps TRBD2 (6 bases). V was pared by 3 bases and J by 6 bases, with 9 bases between. The CDR3 is 13 amino acids. The germline CDR1 and CDR2 sequences are SGDLS and YYNGEE. In DNA, the CDR3 is TGTGCCAGCAGCGCTCGACTAGCCGGGGAGCTGTTTTTT. Its translation is CASSARLAGELFF.

J is TRBJ1-1 and V is TRBV5-4, with D perhaps TRBD1 (6 bases). Germline V lookup: CDR1 SGHNT, CDR2 YYREEE (reference sequence). V lost 2 bases and J 4 bases, leaving 15 bases between the germline ends. There are 15 residues in the CDR3. Here the CDR3 DNA reads TGTGCCAGCAGCTTATCGAACAGGGCGGTCACTGAAGCTTTCTTT. Protein: CASSLSNRAVTEAFF.

The sample holds a few counts of this clone. This chain joins TRBV28 and TRBJ1-2; D unclear. Trimming took 5 bases from V and 8 from J, leaving 15 bases between them. The CDR3 has 13 amino acids. Germline CDR1 and CDR2: MDHEN and SYDVKM. CDR3 protein: CASSLPILGGYTF. The CDR3 DNA reads as TGTGCCAGCAGTCTCCCGATATTAGGCGGCTACACCTTC.

V and J are TRBV28 and TRBJ2-6, with D possibly being TRBD1 (5 bases). There are 16 residues in the CDR3. Per the germline V gene, CDR1 is MDHEN and CDR2 is SYDVKM. Trimming left V 5 bases short and J 4 bases short, with 15 bases between. The CDR3 loop reads CASSTRQKAGANVLTF. The CDR3 region has the DNA TGTGCCAGCAGTACCAGACAGAAGGCGGGGGCCAACGTCCTGACTTTC.

The rearrangement joins TRBV5-1 to TRBJ2-7; D remains ambiguous. There are 14 residues in the CDR3. The germline gives CDR1 SGHRS, CDR2 YFSETQ. The V and J ends lost 0 bases and 2 bases respectively, with 9 bases between them. CDR3 in DNA: TGCGCCAGCAGCTTGGTGGTACAGCCCTACGAGCAGTACTTC. Its translation is CASSLVVQPYEQYF. Looking up the rest from reference TRBV5-1 and TRBJ2-7 gives the full variable domain: KAGVTQTPRYLIKTRGQQVTLSCSPISGHRSVSWYQQTPGQGLQFLFEYFSETQRNKGNFPGRFSGRQFSNSRSEMNVSTLELGDSALYLCASSLVVQPYEQYFGPGTRLTVT.